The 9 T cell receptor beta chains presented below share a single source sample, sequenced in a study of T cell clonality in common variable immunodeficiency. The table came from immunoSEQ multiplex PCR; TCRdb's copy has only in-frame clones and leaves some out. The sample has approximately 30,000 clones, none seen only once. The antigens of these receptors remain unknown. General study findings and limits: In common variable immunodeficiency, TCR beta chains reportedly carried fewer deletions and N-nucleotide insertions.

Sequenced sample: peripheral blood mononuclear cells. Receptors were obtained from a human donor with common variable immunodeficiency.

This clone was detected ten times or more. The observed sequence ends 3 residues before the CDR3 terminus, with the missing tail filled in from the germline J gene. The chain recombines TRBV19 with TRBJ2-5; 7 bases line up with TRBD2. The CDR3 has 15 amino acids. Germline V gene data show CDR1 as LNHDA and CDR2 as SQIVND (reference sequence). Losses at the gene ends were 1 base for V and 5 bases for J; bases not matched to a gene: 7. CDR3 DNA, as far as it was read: TGTGCCAGTAGTATAGGTTCGACTAGCAAGGAGACC. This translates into CASSIGSTSKET. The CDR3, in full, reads CASSIGSTSKETQYF.

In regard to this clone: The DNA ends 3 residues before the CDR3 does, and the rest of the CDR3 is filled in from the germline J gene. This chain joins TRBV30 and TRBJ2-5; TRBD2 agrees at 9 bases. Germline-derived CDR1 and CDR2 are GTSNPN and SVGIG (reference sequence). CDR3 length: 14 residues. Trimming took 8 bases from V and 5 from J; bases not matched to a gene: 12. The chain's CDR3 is CALRGSSGTETQYF. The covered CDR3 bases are TGTGCCCTGAGGGGTTCTAGCGGGACCGAGACC.

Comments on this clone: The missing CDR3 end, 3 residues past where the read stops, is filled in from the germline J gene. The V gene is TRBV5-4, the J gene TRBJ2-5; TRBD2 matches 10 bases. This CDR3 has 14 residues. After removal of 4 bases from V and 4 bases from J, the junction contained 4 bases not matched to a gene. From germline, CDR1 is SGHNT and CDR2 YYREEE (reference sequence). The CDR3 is CASSPSGSGETQYF. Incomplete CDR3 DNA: TGTGCCAGCAGCCCTAGCGGGAGTGGAGAGACC.

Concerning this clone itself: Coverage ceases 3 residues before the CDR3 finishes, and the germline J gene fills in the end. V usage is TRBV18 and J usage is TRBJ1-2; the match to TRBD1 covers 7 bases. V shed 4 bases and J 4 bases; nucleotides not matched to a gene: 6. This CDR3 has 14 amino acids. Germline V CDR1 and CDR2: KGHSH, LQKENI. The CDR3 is CASSLTDRAYGYTF. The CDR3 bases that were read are TGTGCCAGCTCACTAACCGACAGGGCCTATGGC.

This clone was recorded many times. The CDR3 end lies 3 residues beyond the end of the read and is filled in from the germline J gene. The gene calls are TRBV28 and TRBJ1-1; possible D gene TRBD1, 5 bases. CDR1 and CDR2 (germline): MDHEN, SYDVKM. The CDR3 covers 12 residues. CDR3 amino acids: CASRAGWTKAFF. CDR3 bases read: TGTGCCAGCAGGGCAGGGTGGACTAAG.

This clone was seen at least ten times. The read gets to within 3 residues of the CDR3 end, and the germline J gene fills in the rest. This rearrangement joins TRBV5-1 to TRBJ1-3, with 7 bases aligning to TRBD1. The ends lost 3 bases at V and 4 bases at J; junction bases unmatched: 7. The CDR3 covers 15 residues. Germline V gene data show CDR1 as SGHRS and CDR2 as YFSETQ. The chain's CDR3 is CASSWTTGSGNTIYF. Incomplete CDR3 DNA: TGCGCCAGCAGCTGGACGACAGGGTCAGGAAACACC.

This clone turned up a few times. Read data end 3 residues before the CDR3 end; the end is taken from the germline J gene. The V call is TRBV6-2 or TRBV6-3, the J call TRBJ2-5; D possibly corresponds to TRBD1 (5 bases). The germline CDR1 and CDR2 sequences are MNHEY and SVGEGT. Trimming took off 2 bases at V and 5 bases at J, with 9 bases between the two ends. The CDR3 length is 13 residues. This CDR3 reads CASSYQGAETQYF. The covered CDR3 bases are TGTGCCAGCAGTTACCAGGGTGCGGAGACC.

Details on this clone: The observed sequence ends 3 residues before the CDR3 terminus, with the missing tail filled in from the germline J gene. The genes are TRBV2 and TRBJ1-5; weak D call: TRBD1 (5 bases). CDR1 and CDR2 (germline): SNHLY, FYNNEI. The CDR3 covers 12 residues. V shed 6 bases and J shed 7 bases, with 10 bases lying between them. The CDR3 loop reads CASSDGGQPQHF. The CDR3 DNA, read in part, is TGTGCCAGCAGCGATGGGGGGCAGCCC.

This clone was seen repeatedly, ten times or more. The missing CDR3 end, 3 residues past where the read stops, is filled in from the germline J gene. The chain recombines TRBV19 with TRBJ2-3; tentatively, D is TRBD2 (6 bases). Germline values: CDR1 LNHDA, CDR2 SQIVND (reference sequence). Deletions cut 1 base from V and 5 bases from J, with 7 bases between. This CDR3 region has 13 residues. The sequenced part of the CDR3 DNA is TGTGCCAGTAGTATAGTGGGGGGAGATACG. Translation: CASSIVGGDT. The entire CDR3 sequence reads CASSIVGGDTQYF.